This entry features one TCR beta chain sequence. The data belong to a study of patients and donors after allogeneic stem cell transplantation. The CDR3 has 15 residues. V was clipped by 0 bases and J by 3 bases, with 10 bases between them. The germline V gene has CDR1 SGHRS and CDR2 YFSETQ. TCRdb processed the RT-PCR reads anew with MiXCR; each CDR3 protein has one entry. The sample gives approximately 160,000 distinct CDR3 sequences, about 29% of which show up once; around 3.2% is in the top ten. The receptor's source is a human donor who was either an allogeneic HSCT recipient or a stem cell or donor lymphocyte infusion donor (not recorded which). It is not recorded whose cells these are; they may come from a transplant donor. The genes are TRBV5-1 and TRBJ1-3; D remains ambiguous. Sequenced: blood, either unsorted or a sorted T cell fraction (not recorded which). The CDR3 sequence: CASSLEQSDGNTIYF. Written as DNA, the CDR3 is TGCGCCAGCAGCTTGGAGCAGTCGGATGGAAACACCATATATTTT.